A selection of T cell receptor beta chains follows, all from one sample in a study of tumor-infiltrating lymphocytes in oesophageal squamous cell carcinoma. TCRdb re-called the PCR reads with MiXCR, one entry per CDR3 protein. The sample lists tens of thousands of distinct CDR3 sequences, roughly two fifths occurring once. Sequenced material: esophageal tumor tissue. Source of these receptors: a male donor with esophageal squamous cell carcinoma. Each CDR3 is given with its conserved first and last residue. Fields, in order: D gene, CDR3 length, clone size, J gene, V gene, CDR3 protein, CDR3 DNA. D genes are given only for firm matches. Size values are once, few and many counts, or a class for expanded clones, and some rows have none.

>-|16|few|TRBJ2-3|TRBV6-5
CASSYSRTGGRDTQYF
TGTGCCAGCAGTTACTCGAGGACAGGAGGGAGGGATACGCAGTATTTT
>-|15|-|TRBJ2-1|TRBV7-8
CASSLDNGGYNEQFF
TGTGCCAGCAGCTTAGACAACGGAGGGTATAATGAGCAGTTCTTC
>TRBD2|15|-|TRBJ2-3|TRBV7-2
CASSLGREGLNTQYF
TGTGCCAGCAGCTTAGGACGGGAGGGCCTAAATACGCAGTATTTT
>TRBD1|15|few|TRBJ2-1|TRBV7-2
CASMPGTGRHNEQFF
TGTGCCAGCATGCCAGGGACAGGGCGCCACAATGAGCAGTTCTTC
>TRBD1|14|-|TRBJ2-5|TRBV7-3
CASSQGQGRQTQYF
TGTGCCAGCAGTCAAGGACAGGGGAGGCAGACCCAGTACTTC
>TRBD2|14|many|TRBJ2-7|TRBV27
CASSFRDYSYEQYF
TGTGCCAGCAGTTTCCGGGACTACTCCTACGAGCAGTACTTC
>TRBD1|14|many|TRBJ1-2|TRBV5-1
CASSRGGQGGGYTF
TGCGCCAGCAGCCGGGGGGGACAGGGAGGTGGCTACACCTTC
>TRBD1|16|few|TRBJ2-1|TRBV7-2
CASSSRGGYSIQEQFF
TGTGCCAGCAGCTCACGAGGGGGCTATTCCATACAGGAGCAGTTCTTC
>TRBD1|14|many|TRBJ2-5|TRBV18
CASSPRGRQETQYF
TGTGCCAGCTCCCCCAGGGGGCGGCAAGAGACCCAGTACTTC
>-|15|-|TRBJ2-5|TRBV7-2
CASSSTRGVQETQYF
TGTGCCAGCAGCTCGACGCGGGGAGTCCAAGAGACCCAGTACTTC
>-|13|many|TRBJ1-5|TRBV10-3
CAISVRGMEPQHF
TGTGCCATCAGTGTAAGAGGTATGGAGCCCCAGCATTTT
>TRBD2|16|-|TRBJ2-7|TRBV7-3
CASSPLGLAGVGEQYF
TGTGCCAGCAGCCCCTTGGGACTAGCGGGAGTTGGCGAGCAGTACTTC
>-|13|few|TRBJ1-1|TRBV4-1
CASSQQGRSEAFF
TGCGCCAGCAGCCAACAAGGCCGGTCTGAAGCTTTCTTT
>TRBD1|16|-|TRBJ2-7|TRBV6-1
CASSEGSGRGPDEQYF
TGTGCCAGCAGTGAAGGGTCGGGCAGGGGGCCCGACGAGCAGTACTTC
>-|12|many|TRBJ1-2|TRBV6-1
CASSPIGYGYTF
TGTGCCAGCAGTCCGATCGGCTATGGCTACACCTTC
>-|15|many|TRBJ2-2|TRBV12-3/TRBV12-4
CASSLRTNGAGELFF
TGTGCCAGCAGTTTACGGACAAACGGCGCCGGGGAGCTGTTTTTT
>TRBD1|13|few|TRBJ2-7|TRBV5-1
CASSLGQGNEQYF
TGCGCCAGCAGCTTGGGACAGGGAAACGAGCAGTACTTC
>-|16|-|TRBJ1-5|TRBV7-8
CASSLNGPSSNQPQHF
TGTGCCAGCAGCTTAAATGGTCCCTCTAGCAATCAGCCCCAGCATTTT
>-|15|-|TRBJ2-7|TRBV4-2
CASSQDLDGRYEQYF
TGTGCCAGCAGCCAAGATTTGGACGGACGCTACGAGCAGTACTTC
>-|15|-|TRBJ2-7|TRBV5-1
CASSLDTESSYEQYF
TGCGCCAGCAGCTTGGACACGGAGAGCTCCTACGAGCAGTACTTC
>TRBD2|16|many|TRBJ2-3|TRBV5-4
CASSSKTSGRADTQYF
TGTGCCAGCAGCTCTAAGACTAGCGGGAGGGCAGATACGCAGTATTTT
>-|12|-|TRBJ2-1|TRBV6-5
CASNPGYNEQFF
TGTGCCAGCAATCCTGGCTACAATGAGCAGTTCTTC